Included here is one T cell receptor beta chain sequence, with context. No antigen is known for it. This sample is part of a study of blood T cells in healthy people across ages. Study-level findings and limits: A strong correlation was found between TCR beta diversity and the percentage of naive T cells. Considered underestimates were the diversity estimates obtained from one million T cells. Per million T cells, TCR beta diversity dropped roughly linearly as age increased.

Trimming pared 7 bases from V and 4 bases from J, leaving 13 bases between. CDR3 length: 12 residues. Germline assignment: CDR1 SQVTM and CDR2 ANQGSEA. Together with a sample-barcoded 5' primer, a J-beta primer mix was included in a second PCR lasting about 7 to 11 cycles. TCRdb itself ran the 5' RACE reads through MiXCR, one entry per CDR3 protein. This sample carries some 1.7 million distinct CDR3 sequences, about 28% of them seen once, and the ten largest clones take 7% to 9%. Extraction yielded at least 5 micrograms of total RNA per sample. The chain uses TRBV29-1 and TRBJ1-2; TRBD1 might be the D (5 bases). The receptor comes from a woman aged 25-40 years in good health. The specimen sequenced was blood. CDR3 protein: CSARHGTYGYTF. DNA of the CDR3: TGCAGCGCCAGACACGGGACCTATGGCTACACCTTC.